Detailed here is one T cell receptor (beta chain). This sample was taken from a study of T cell changes during pregnancy in multiple sclerosis. Produced via immunoSEQ multiplex PCR; TCRdb's table is partial and in-frame only. The repertoire has around 39,000 clones, 92% of them found once; the top ten carry roughly 1.2%. The CDR3 covers 11 residues. Germline CDR1 GTSNPN, CDR2 SVGIG (reference sequence). V gave up 3 bases and J gave up 9 bases, with 9 bases separating them. Sample: PBMCs (not recorded whether the cells were cultured). The TCR was taken from a female donor with multiple sclerosis, enrolled in a pregnancy study. The chain joins TRBV30 to TRBJ2-1; D is possibly TRBD2 (6 bases). The CDR3 loop is CAWRDGGEQFF. CDR3 nucleotides: TGTGCCTGGAGAGACGGGGGTGAGCAGTTCTTC. Using reference TRBV30 and TRBJ2-1 for the parts outside the CDR3, the full variable domain is SQTIHQWPATLVQPVGSPLSLECTVEGTSNPNLYWYRQAAGRGLQLLFYSVGIGQISSEVPQNLSASRPQDRQFILSSKKLLLSDSGFYLCAWRDGGEQFFGPGTRLTVL.